The T cell receptor (beta chain) described here comes from a study of T cell repertoires in cytomegalovirus infection. Across the study: Use of recently identified HLA-C-restricted and well-studied HLA-B-restricted CMV epitopes was part of the study. Public TCR beta signature analysis indicated the presence of both CMV infection and matching HLA type.

This clonotype is a singleton in its sample. Its specificity is unknown. A much larger clonotype is one base distant, so this may be a read error. Whole-study findings and limits: The study found HLA-C-restricted CMV-specific TCR beta clonotypes dominating the ex vivo response.

TCRdb reanalysed the reads using MiXCR and keeps one entry per CDR3 protein. The repertoire holds 900,000 to 950,000 distinct CDR3 sequences, with approximately 31% as singletons. The source was cultured CD8+ T cells from PBMCs, collected from culture after CMV antigen stimulation. The receptor comes from a human donor in good health (CMV status not recorded). Some clones in this sample may be carry-over from other donors' samples.

The CDR3 region is CTSSYPGTGVDIQYF. The CDR3 DNA reads TGTACCAGCAGTTACCCTGGGACAGGCGTAGACATTCAGTACTTC. The chain carries TRBV6-2 or TRBV6-3 and TRBJ2-4, with 8 bases aligning to TRBD1. This CDR3 region has 15 residues. Germline CDR1 reads MNHEY; CDR2 reads SVGEGT.